This record covers a single TCR beta chain. Its antigen is not identified. Data came from immunoSEQ multiplex PCR; TCRdb stores just in-frame clones and leaves some out. This table has roughly 73,000 clones, roughly 84% appearing once. Germline loops: CDR1 SGHTA, CDR2 FQGNSA. V was shortened by 5 bases and J by 0 bases, with 14 bases between the two germline ends. This CDR3 spans 16 amino acids. Patients who had autoimmune disease history or got systemic immunosuppression were left out. The sample is drawn from a study of OX40 agonist ivuxolimab in advanced cancers. Study-level information: Ivuxolimab was delivered to patients intravenously every 2 weeks at doses spanning 0.01 to 10 mg/kg. Patients undergoing dose escalation presented with hepatocellular carcinoma, melanoma, renal cell or head and neck cancer.

Findings and limits, study-wide: Partly responding patients at 0.1-3.0 mg/kg showed some of the smallest clonal expansion.

The source material was CD4+ or CD8+ T cells sorted from blood, sampled in a trial of the OX40 agonist ivuxolimab. The J gene is TRBJ2-4, the V gene TRBV7-2, with a tentative D call TRBD2 (6 bases). The sequence was obtained from an adult with an advanced solid tumor such as melanoma, head and neck, liver or kidney cancer. The CDR3 spells CASSPRRGGAKNIQYF. As DNA, the CDR3 is TGTGCCAGCAGCCCCCGGCGGGGCGGAGCCAAAAACATTCAGTACTTC.